This paragraph covers one T cell receptor (beta chain) sequence. The antigen it recognizes is unknown. This could be a read error, since a much larger clone is one nucleotide away. This is likely a read error, given that the CDR3 carries no conserved phenylalanine or tryptophan at its end. The receptor library was made with RACE. Sequenced using a NextSeq 500. Library preparation attached unique molecular identifiers to individual cDNA molecules for quantitative, reproducible TCR counting. From each blood RNA sample, both TCR alpha and TCR beta chains were sequenced. The study's own analysis went as follows. A median of roughly 98,000 TCRs per sample was observed, with a range of roughly 20,000 to 700,000. V, J and CDR3 annotation of the TCR reads was carried out using the Decombinator software suite. For the PS versus PT1 abundance plots, all samples were subsampled to the same number of TCRs (28,000). TCRs were defined as expanded if absent before sensitization and observed at least eight times at the 2-week time point. The public sequencing data were trimmed at Q25 with fastp and processed into clonotypes with MiXCR by TCRdb, which kept only in-frame beta chains. One record per CDR3 amino acid sequence lists the most common genes and DNA. TCRdb assigned the V and J calls; the authors' analysis was not used. This sample holds around 50,000 distinct CDR3 sequences; around 10% were observed only once. Approximately 1.8% of the sample belongs to the ten largest clones.

This sample is drawn from a study of human T cells and chemical hapten exposure (dated by TCRdb to 2020 to 2022). Background for the entire study: For sensitization, 2% DPC in acetone was applied to an approximately 2 cm by approximately 2 cm area of upper inner arm skin. Throughout the roughly 26-week study period, patients were also given weekly therapeutic DPC doses on the scalp. In alopecia patients, the study followed how the peripheral blood TCR repertoire changed in vivo over primary and secondary sensitization to diphenylcyclopropenone (DPC), a hapten. Libraries were pooled for sequencing, and variation in per-sample TCR yields was attributed mainly to small differences in library volumes within the pool. Blood was sampled from patients pre-sensitization (week 0) and at 2, 6 and about 24 weeks after DPC sensitization. Under 30 alopecia patients gave blood for TCR sequencing at one to four time points (pre-sensitization, 2, 6 and 24 weeks). Patch testing on the upper back used Finn chambers containing 0.01% DPC, with scoring done after 6 days according to International Contact Dermatitis Research Group standards. Alopecia areata with under or over 50% scalp involvement, alopecia totalis and alopecia universalis were represented in the patient cohort, which was mostly female.

General findings and caveats noted by the study authors: Expanded TCRs formed significantly more large CDR3 similarity clusters than pre-sensitization or healthy control sets, consistent with antigen-driven responses. Because every patient had alopecia, a presumed autoimmune disease, the patients' immune response might differ from that of healthy individuals. Patch test score was positively correlated with the number of PT1 expanded TCRs, with significance at thresholds 8, 16 and 32 but not at 4. Repeated subsampling changed both the strength of the expansion versus patch-test correlation and the threshold at which the correlation became significant. No change with DPC sensitization was found in the number of TCRs above 1 in 1000 frequency, and no evidence of global repertoire structure alterations was found.

Sample time point, as interpreted from the label and publication: patch test 2, 6 weeks after DPC sensitization. The treatment or condition label, read with the paper, signifies: therapeutic diphenylcyclopropenone sensitization with weekly scalp DPC. At each patch-test visit, blood was drawn before the patch test was applied. Patients were eligible if aged 18 to 70, diagnosed with alopecia and judged suitable for DPC therapy, and pregnant patients were excluded. Unfractionated whole blood was collected in Tempus Blood RNA tubes, and total RNA was extracted from that blood. The source is a woman between 45 and 65 years old with alopecia areata. Some clones in this sample may be carry-over from other donors' samples. Sequencing was performed on whole blood, taken in connection with sensitization to the hapten diphenylcyclopropenone (DPC).

The bases read TGTGCCAGCAGTTTCGACACAGGGCCCGGGGAGCTGTTTCTT. It codes for CASSFDTGPGELFL. Recombination connected TRBV12-3 or TRBV12-4 to TRBJ2-2; TRBD1 is perhaps the D gene, given 6 matching bases. The germline ends are 11 bases apart after V is trimmed by 3 bases and J by 6 bases. 14 amino acids form the CDR3, both terminal residues included. The only DNA kept is the CDR3, 42 bases in frame from the first base.